This TCR beta chain was sequenced in a study of T cells in Graves' hyperthyroidism and ophthalmopathy. Study-wide results and limits: Blood also carried most thyroid clonotypes expanded above 0.001.

The CDR3 spans 16 residues. The germline V gene encodes CDR1 DFQATT and CDR2 SNEGSKA (reference sequence). V shed 3 bases and J shed 1 base, with 16 bases lying between them. A few counts support this clonotype. Its antigen remains unknown. Researchers amplified the TCR beta CDR3 regions from RNA transcripts. First-round RT-PCR targeting the TCR CDR3 was performed with the HTBI primer set. From the multiplex PCR reads, TCRdb called clonotypes with MiXCR, one entry per CDR3 protein. The profile shows 250,000 to 300,000 distinct CDR3 sequences, about a sixth of them singletons. On the basis of clinical symptoms, serum thyroxine and TRAb, thyroid ultrasound and orbital computed tomography, diagnoses were made.

The chain joins TRBV20-1 to TRBJ2-4, with D perhaps matching TRBD2 (7 bases). Sequencing used blood. This clonotype originated in a woman aged 55-69 years with Graves' ophthalmopathy. This CDR3 is CSASQLGGGAKNIQYF. The DNA for the CDR3 is TGCAGTGCTAGTCAGCTGGGAGGGGGGGCCAAAAACATTCAGTACTTC.